The 25 T cell receptor beta chains below come from one sample, sequenced in a study of Graves' ophthalmopathy and Graves' hyperthyroidism. Amplification of TCR beta CDR3 regions used RNA transcripts. After a first-round RT-PCR with HTBI primers, a second-round multiplex PCR was run. MiXCR, applied by TCRdb to the multiplex PCR reads, yields one record per CDR3 protein. The profile shows 230,000 or so distinct CDR3 sequences, about 47% of them singletons. Specimen: peripheral blood. The source is an adult man with Graves' ophthalmopathy.

The sample holds many counts of this clonotype. This CDR3 reads CSVASGANQPQHF. CDR3 nucleotides: TGCAGCGTTGCTTCGGGGGCGAATCAGCCCCAGCATTTT. The J gene is TRBJ1-5, the V gene TRBV29-1; TRBD1 might be the D (6 bases). Trimming cost V 4 bases and J 4 bases, with 11 bases left between them. Germline V gene data show CDR1 as SQVTM and CDR2 as ANQGSEA. This CDR3 has 13 residues.

The V gene is TRBV11-2, the J gene TRBJ1-1; a weak D match, TRBD1 (5 bases). V was clipped by 7 bases and J by 1 base, with 13 bases between them. This CDR3 is 14 amino acids long. Germline CDR1 SGHAT, CDR2 FQNNGV. The CDR3 DNA reads as TGTGCCAGCACCCCGCTGGGGCGGAACACTGAAGCTTTCTTT. Translated, it gives CASTPLGRNTEAFF.

Concerning this clonotype itself: A junction end diverges from the germline sequence, so it may reflect a read error. The chain carries TRBV10-2 and TRBJ2-7; possibly TRBD1 for D (6 bases). This CDR3 region has 15 residues. Germline V lookup: CDR1 WSHSY, CDR2 SAAADI. CDR3 protein: CATLPRDIPPYEQYF. The CDR3 DNA reads as TGTGCCACCCTTCCCCGGGACATTCCTCCCTACGAGCAGTACTTC.

J is TRBJ2-2 and V is TRBV5-1; no reliable D call. V was pared by 2 bases and J by 2 bases, with 10 bases between. The CDR3 length is 15 residues. The germline CDR1 and CDR2 sequences are SGHRS and YFSETQ. The CDR3 spells CASSFGMDNTGELFF. For the CDR3, the DNA is TGCGCCAGCAGCTTTGGGATGGACAACACCGGGGAGCTGTTTTTT.

This clonotype was seen a few times. The rearrangement uses TRBV29-1 and TRBJ2-5, with D maybe TRBD2 (6 bases). Per germline, CDR1 SQVTM and CDR2 ANQGSEA. Trimming shortened V by 4 bases and J by 2 bases, and 11 bases separated the two germline ends. This CDR3 contains 13 residues. CDR3 sequence (DNA): TGCAGCGTTGCGGCGGGGACTCAAGAGACCCAGTACTTC. It translates to CSVAAGTQETQYF.

This clonotype was detected a few times. The CDR3 DNA sequence: TGTGCCAGCAGTTACGAGGAGGGCTACGAGCAGTACTTC. It encodes CASSYEEGYEQYF. V and J are TRBV6-2 or TRBV6-3 and TRBJ2-7; TRBD2 might be the D (6 bases). Germline V gives CDR1 MNHEY, CDR2 SVGEGT. V lost 2 bases and J lost 3, with 8 bases in between. The CDR3 length is 13 residues.

V is TRBV7-9 and J is TRBJ2-7; no definite D call. The germline V gene encodes CDR1 SEHNR and CDR2 FQNEAQ (reference sequence). The CDR3 extends over 14 amino acids. V was trimmed by 4 bases and J by 6 bases, leaving 16 bases between them. In DNA form, the CDR3 reads TGTGCCAGCAGCTCAGGTCTCCTCTGGGGCGAGCAGTACTTC. Translating gives CASSSGLLWGEQYF.

This clonotype has more than one count but fewer than ten. The chain joins TRBV4-2 to TRBJ1-6; TRBD1 might be the D (6 bases). The CDR3 is 16 residues long. From germline, CDR1 is LGHNA and CDR2 YNFKEQ. Trimming took off 7 bases at V and 8 bases at J, with 21 bases between the two ends. The CDR3 nucleotides are TGTGCCAGCACCGAACGGATCGGACAGTTTGATTCACCCCTCCACTTT. Its protein product is CASTERIGQFDSPLHF.

This clonotype was counted many times. The chain uses TRBV10-3 and TRBJ1-6; a possible D gene is TRBD1 (5 bases). The length of the CDR3 is 15 residues. Trimming removed 2 bases from V and 7 bases from J, with 12 bases in between. In germline, CDR1 is ENHRY, CDR2 SYGVKD. The chain's CDR3 is CAISEEKGNNSPLHF. DNA for the CDR3: TGTGCCATCAGTGAGGAAAAGGGGAACAATTCACCCCTCCACTTT.

This chain uses TRBV6-2 or TRBV6-3 with TRBJ1-1; 8 nucleotides agree with TRBD1. CDR3 size: 16 residues. V lost 6 bases and J lost 1; bases outside the gene matches: 10. CDR1 is MNHEY, CDR2 SVGEGT, per germline. The chain's CDR3 is CASSLTKGTGNTEAFF. CDR3 nucleotides: TGTGCCAGCAGCCTCACCAAGGGGACAGGGAACACTGAAGCTTTCTTT.

The V gene is TRBV7-8, the J gene TRBJ1-1; the D is unclear. The CDR3 totals 16 residues. Germline V lookup: CDR1 SGHVS, CDR2 FQNEAQ. With 6 bases removed from V and 0 bases from J, the gap between germline ends came to 17 bases. CDR3 bases: TGTGCCAGCAGTCTTTTGAGGGTTTTCATGAACACTGAAGCTTTCTTT. It is translated as CASSLLRVFMNTEAFF. Filled out from reference TRBV7-8 and TRBJ1-1, the complete variable domain reads GAGVSQSPRYKVAKRGQDVALRCDPISGHVSLFWYQQALGQGPEFLTYFQNEAQLDKSGLPSDRFFAERPEGSVSTLKIQRTQQEDSAVYLCASSLLRVFMNTEAFFGQGTRLTVV.

This clonotype was seen only a few times. The chain carries TRBV29-1 and TRBJ1-1, with 9 bases lining up with TRBD1. The ends lost 4 bases at V and 0 bases at J; junction bases unmatched: 9. Germline V lookup: CDR1 SQVTM, CDR2 ANQGSEA. The CDR3 length is 16 residues. CDR3 bases: TGCAGCGTTGCCGGGGGACAGGGTGGGGTGAACACTGAAGCTTTCTTT. Translated: CSVAGGQGGVNTEAFF.

The rearrangement uses TRBV6-5 and TRBJ2-7, with 9 bases that match TRBD1. This CDR3 has 13 residues. Germline V gene sequence: CDR1 MNHEY, CDR2 SVGAGI. CDR3 sequence reads: CVTLGTGPHEQYF. CDR3 coding DNA: TGTGTGACGTTGGGGACAGGGCCCCACGAGCAGTACTTC.

This clonotype was observed at least ten times. The chain employs TRBV7-2 and TRBJ1-6; D is possibly TRBD1 (5 bases). The CDR3 extends over 14 amino acids. CDR1 and CDR2 (germline): SGHTA, FQGNSA. The V gene lost 4 bases and the J gene lost 5 bases, with 9 bases spanning the gap. The CDR3, as DNA: TGTGCCAGCAGCTCCAGGGATAATAATTCACCCCTCCACTTT. Its translation: CASSSRDNNSPLHF.

Concerning this clonotype itself: At one boundary the junction diverges from the germline segment, which might be a read error. CDR3 nucleotides: TGCAGCGTAACAGGGGAGGGGAACACCGAAGCTTTCTTT. This codes for CSVTGEGNTEAFF. This sequence joins TRBV29-1 and TRBJ1-1; 7 nucleotides line up with TRBD1. The CDR3 is 13 amino acids. Germline CDR1 and CDR2: SQVTM and ANQGSEA.

This clonotype was recorded at least ten times. V gene TRBV20-1 combines with J gene TRBJ1-6; D is possibly TRBD1 (6 bases). Germline lookup yields CDR1 DFQATT and CDR2 SNEGSKA (reference sequence). This CDR3 comprises 15 residues. Between the trimmed V and J ends, which lost 3 bases and 7 bases, there was a span of 16 bases. The CDR3 coding sequence is TGCAGTGCTAGTTTGGCAGGGGCGTGGAATTCACCCCTCCACTTT. This translates into CSASLAGAWNSPLHF.

The genes are TRBV9 and TRBJ1-2, with no clear D. This CDR3 is built from 16 residues. V lost 4 bases, J lost 6 bases, and 22 bases lay in between. Germline V gives CDR1 SGDLS, CDR2 YYNGEE. CDR3 region: CASSPYGLITQNGYTF. DNA for the CDR3: TGTGCCAGCAGCCCTTATGGACTGATCACCCAAAATGGCTACACCTTC.

There are a few counts of this clonotype. The chain combines TRBV10-3 with TRBJ2-2; 7 positions agree with TRBD1. The CDR3 totals 14 residues. Germline values: CDR1 ENHRY, CDR2 SYGVKD. After removal of 6 bases from V and 0 bases from J, the junction contained 1 base not matched to a gene. This CDR3 is CAIRGTANTGELFF. In DNA form, the CDR3 reads TGTGCCATCAGGGGGACAGCGAACACCGGGGAGCTGTTTTTT.

This clonotype was seen ten or more times. The rearrangement joins TRBV7-3 to TRBJ1-2, with TRBD1 matching 8 bases. Germline lookup yields CDR1 SGHTA and CDR2 FQGTGA. The CDR3 has 14 residues. J was trimmed by 4 bases and V by 2 bases; bases with no gene match: 3. The CDR3 DNA reads as TGTGCCAGCAGCTTACAAGGACAGGGCTATGGCTACACCTTC. This codes for CASSLQGQGYGYTF.

The V and J genes are TRBV9 and TRBJ2-5; 7 nucleotides match TRBD1. Losses at the gene ends were 5 bases for V and 4 bases for J; bases not matched to a gene: 5. Germline loops: CDR1 SGDLS, CDR2 YYNGEE. The CDR3 loop spans 13 amino acids. The CDR3 spells CASSWTGGETQYF. The CDR3 region has the DNA TGTGCCAGCAGTTGGACAGGTGGAGAGACCCAGTACTTC.

The chain employs TRBV2 and TRBJ1-4; 7 nucleotides line up with TRBD1. The ends lost 5 bases at V and 8 bases at J; junction bases unmatched: 2. The CDR3 length is 12 residues. The germline gives CDR1 SNHLY, CDR2 FYNNEI. The CDR3 sequence: CASSKDREKLFF. CDR3 sequence (DNA): TGTGCCAGCAGTAAGGACAGGGAAAAACTGTTTTTT.

This rearrangement joins TRBV12-3 or TRBV12-4 to TRBJ1-1; a weak D match, TRBD1 (5 bases). Trimming shortened V by 2 bases and J by 5 bases, and 12 bases separated the two germline ends. CDR3 length: 14 residues. CDR3 loop: CASSLIDRGTEAFF. CDR3 sequence (DNA): TGTGCCAGCAGTTTAATTGACAGAGGGACTGAAGCTTTCTTT.

With regard to this clonotype: This may stem from a read error, because a much larger clone lies one nucleotide away. V is TRBV29-1 and J is TRBJ2-5; D is unclear. Trimming removed 1 base at V and 5 bases at J, with 14 bases between. Germline V gives CDR1 SQVTM, CDR2 ANQGSEA. The CDR3 consists of 14 residues. The CDR3 here is CSVEGVQIAETQYF. For the CDR3, the DNA is TGCAGCGTTGAAGGCGTGCAGATCGCGGAGACCCAGTACTTC.

This clonotype occurred a few times. This sequence joins TRBV7-6 and TRBJ2-5; TRBD1 matches at 8 bases. This CDR3 is built from 13 residues. Germline trimming cut 5 bases from V and 5 bases from J; bases unmatched to any gene: 4. Germline-derived CDR1 and CDR2 are SGHVS and FNYEAQ. CDR3 bases: TGTGCCAGCAGCCTATGGGACAGGGAGACCCAGTACTTC. Its translation is CASSLWDRETQYF. The full variable domain, rest sourced from reference TRBV7-6 and TRBJ2-5, is GAGVSQSPRYKVTKRGQDVALRCDPISGHVSLYWYRQALGQGPEFLTYFNYEAQQDKSGLPNDRFSAERPEGSISTLTIQRTEQRDSAMYRCASSLWDRETQYFGPGTRLLVL.

With regard to this clonotype: The germline gene is not matched at one end of the junction; a read error may be the cause. The gene calls are TRBV7-3 and TRBJ2-5; D may be TRBD2 (6 bases). This CDR3 is built from 16 residues. From germline, CDR1 is SGHTA and CDR2 FQGTGA. The CDR3 DNA reads as TGTGCCAGCAGTTTAACGGGAGCAGGGCCCCGGGAGACCCAGTACTTC. Its translation: CASSLTGAGPRETQYF. Full variable domain (missing parts from reference TRBV7-3 and TRBJ2-5): GAGVSQTPSNKVTEKGKYVELRCDPISGHTALYWYRQSLGQGPEFLIYFQGTGAADDSGLPNDRFFAVRPEGSVSTLKIQRTERGDSAVYLCASSLTGAGPRETQYFGPGTRLLVL.